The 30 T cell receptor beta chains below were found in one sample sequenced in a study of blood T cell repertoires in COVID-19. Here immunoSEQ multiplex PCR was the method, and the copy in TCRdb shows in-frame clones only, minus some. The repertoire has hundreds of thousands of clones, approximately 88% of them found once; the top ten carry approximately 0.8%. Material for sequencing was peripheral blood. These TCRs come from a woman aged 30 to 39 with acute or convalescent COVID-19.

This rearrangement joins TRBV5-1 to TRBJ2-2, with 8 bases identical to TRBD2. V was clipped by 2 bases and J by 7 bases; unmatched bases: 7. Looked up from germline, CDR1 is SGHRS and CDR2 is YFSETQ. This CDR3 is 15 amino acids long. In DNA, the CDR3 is TGCGCCAGCAGCTTTGGAGCGGGAGTGGGCGGGGAGCTGTTTTTT. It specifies CASSFGAGVGGELFF.

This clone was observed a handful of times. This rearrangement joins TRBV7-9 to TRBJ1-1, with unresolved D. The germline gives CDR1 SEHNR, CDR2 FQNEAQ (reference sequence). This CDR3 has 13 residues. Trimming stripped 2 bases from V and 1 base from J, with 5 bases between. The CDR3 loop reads CASSLTANTEAFF. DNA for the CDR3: TGTGCCAGCAGCTTAACAGCGAACACTGAAGCTTTCTTT.

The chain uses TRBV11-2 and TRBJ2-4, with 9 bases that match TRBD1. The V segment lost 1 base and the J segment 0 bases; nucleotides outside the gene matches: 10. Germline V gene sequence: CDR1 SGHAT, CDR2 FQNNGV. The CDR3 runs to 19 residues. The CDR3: CASSLVGTGSELAKNIQYF. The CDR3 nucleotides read TGTGCCAGCAGCTTAGTGGGGACAGGGTCGGAGCTAGCCAAAAACATTCAGTACTTC.

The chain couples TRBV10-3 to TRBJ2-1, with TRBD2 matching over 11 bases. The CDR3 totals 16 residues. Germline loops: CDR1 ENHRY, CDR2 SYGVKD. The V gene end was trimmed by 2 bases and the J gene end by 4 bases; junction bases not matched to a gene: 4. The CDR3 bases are TGTGCCATCAGTGAGCCCCTAGCGGGGGGTTACAATGAGCAGTTCTTC. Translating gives CAISEPLAGGYNEQFF.

The CDR3 sequence: CASSGRAPSLNEQFF. The CDR3 DNA reads as TGTGCCAGTAGTGGTCGAGCCCCTTCCCTCAATGAGCAGTTCTTC. The genes are TRBV19 and TRBJ2-1; no firm D call. CDR3 length equals 15 residues. The ends were cut back, 5 bases at V and 6 bases at J, with 17 bases in the middle. CDR1 is LNHDA and CDR2 is SQIVND in the germline V gene (reference sequence).

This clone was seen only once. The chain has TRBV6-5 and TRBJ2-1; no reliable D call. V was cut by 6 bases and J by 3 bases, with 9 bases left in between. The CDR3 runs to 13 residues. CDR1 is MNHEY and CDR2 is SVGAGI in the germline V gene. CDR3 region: CASRLVRYNEQFF. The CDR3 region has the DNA TGTGCCAGCAGGTTAGTGCGCTACAATGAGCAGTTCTTC.

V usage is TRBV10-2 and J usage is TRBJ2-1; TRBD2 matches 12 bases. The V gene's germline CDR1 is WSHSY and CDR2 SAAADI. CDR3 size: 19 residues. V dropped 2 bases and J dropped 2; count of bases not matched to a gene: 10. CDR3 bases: TGCGCCAGCAGTGAGGCGCATCCTAGCGGGAGGGCCCCCTACAATGAGCAGTTCTTC. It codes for CASSEAHPSGRAPYNEQFF.

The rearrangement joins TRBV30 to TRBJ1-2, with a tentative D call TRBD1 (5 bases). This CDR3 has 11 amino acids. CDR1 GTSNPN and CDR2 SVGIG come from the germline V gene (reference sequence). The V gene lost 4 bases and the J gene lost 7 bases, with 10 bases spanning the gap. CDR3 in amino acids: CAWKRGLGYTF. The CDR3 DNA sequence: TGTGCCTGGAAAAGGGGTCTTGGCTACACCTTC.

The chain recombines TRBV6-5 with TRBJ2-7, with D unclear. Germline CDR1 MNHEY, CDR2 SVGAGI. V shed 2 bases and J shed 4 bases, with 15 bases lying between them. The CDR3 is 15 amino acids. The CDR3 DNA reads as TGTGCCAGCAGTTACAACAAGGTACCCGGGTACGAGCAGTACTTC. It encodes CASSYNKVPGYEQYF.

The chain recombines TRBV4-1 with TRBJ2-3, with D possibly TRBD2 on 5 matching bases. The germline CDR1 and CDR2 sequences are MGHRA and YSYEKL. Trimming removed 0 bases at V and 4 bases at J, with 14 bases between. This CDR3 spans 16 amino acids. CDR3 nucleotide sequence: TGCGCCAGCAGCCAAGATGAGGGAGTTCGGGCAGATACGCAGTATTTT. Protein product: CASSQDEGVRADTQYF.

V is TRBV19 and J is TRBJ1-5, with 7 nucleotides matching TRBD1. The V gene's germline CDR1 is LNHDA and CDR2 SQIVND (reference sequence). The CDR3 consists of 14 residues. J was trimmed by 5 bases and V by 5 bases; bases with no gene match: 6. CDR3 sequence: CASSARQGYQPQHF. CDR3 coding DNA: TGTGCCAGTAGTGCAAGACAGGGCTATCAGCCCCAGCATTTT. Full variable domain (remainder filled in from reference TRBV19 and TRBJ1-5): DGGITQSPKYLFRKEGQNVTLSCEQNLNHDAMYWYRQDPGQGLRLIYYSQIVNDFQKGDIAEGYSVSREKKESFPLTVTSAQKNPTAFYLCASSARQGYQPQHFGDGTRLSIL.

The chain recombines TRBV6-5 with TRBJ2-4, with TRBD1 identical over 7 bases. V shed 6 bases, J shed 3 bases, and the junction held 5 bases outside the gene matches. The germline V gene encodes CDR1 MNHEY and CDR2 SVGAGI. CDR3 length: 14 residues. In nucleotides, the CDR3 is TGTGCCAGCAGGAACAGGGGAGACAAAAACATTCAGTACTTC. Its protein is CASRNRGDKNIQYF.

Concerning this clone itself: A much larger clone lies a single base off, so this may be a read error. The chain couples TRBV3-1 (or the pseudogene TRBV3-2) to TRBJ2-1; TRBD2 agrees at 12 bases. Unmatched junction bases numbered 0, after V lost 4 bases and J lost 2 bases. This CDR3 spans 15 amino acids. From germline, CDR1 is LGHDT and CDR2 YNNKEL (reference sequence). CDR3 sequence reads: CASSRTSGAYNEQFF. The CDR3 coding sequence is TGTGCCAGCAGCCGGACTAGCGGGGCCTACAATGAGCAGTTCTTC.

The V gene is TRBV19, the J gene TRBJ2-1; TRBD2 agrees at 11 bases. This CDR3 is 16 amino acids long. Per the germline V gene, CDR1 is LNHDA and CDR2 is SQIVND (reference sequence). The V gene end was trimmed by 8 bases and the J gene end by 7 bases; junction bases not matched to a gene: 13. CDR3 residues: CASGSGRAVGGNEQFF. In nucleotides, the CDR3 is TGTGCCAGTGGTAGCGGGAGGGCCGTTGGGGGTAATGAGCAGTTCTTC.

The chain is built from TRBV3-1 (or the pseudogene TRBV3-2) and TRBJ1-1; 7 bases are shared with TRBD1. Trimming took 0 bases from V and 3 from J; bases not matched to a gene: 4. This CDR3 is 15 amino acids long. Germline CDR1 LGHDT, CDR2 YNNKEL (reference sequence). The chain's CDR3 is CASSQEGGEDTEAFF. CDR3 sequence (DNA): TGTGCCAGCAGCCAAGAAGGGGGCGAGGACACTGAAGCTTTCTTT.

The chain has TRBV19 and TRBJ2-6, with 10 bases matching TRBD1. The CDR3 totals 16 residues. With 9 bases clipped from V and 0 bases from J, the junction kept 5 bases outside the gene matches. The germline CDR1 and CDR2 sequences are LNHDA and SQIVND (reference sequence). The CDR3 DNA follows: TGTGCCAGCAGGGACAGGGGTTTCTCTGGGGCCAACGTCCTGACTTTC. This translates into CASRDRGFSGANVLTF.

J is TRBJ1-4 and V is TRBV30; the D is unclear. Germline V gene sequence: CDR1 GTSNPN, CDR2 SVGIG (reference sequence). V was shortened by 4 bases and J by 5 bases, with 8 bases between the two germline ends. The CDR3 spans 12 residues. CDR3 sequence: CAWTGLNEKLFF. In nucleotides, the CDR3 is TGTGCCTGGACAGGTCTGAATGAAAAACTGTTTTTT.

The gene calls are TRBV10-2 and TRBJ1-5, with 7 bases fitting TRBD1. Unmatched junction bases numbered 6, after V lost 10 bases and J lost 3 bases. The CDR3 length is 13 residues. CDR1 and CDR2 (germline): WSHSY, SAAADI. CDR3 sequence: CATRDSHNQPQHF. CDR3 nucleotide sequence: TGCGCCACCAGGGACAGCCACAATCAGCCCCAGCATTTT.

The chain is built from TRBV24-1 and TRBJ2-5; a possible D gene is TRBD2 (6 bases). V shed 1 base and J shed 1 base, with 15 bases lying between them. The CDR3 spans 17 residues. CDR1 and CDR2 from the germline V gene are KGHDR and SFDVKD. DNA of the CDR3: TGTGCCACCAGTGATTTAAGCGGTCGGGGGTCCCAAGAGACCCAGTACTTC. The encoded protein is CATSDLSGRGSQETQYF.

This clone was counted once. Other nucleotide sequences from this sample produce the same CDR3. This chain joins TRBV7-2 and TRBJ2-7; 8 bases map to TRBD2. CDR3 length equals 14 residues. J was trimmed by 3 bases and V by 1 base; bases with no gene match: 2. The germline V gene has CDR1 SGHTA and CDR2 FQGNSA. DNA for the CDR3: TGTGCCAGCAGCTTAGGAGGGACTAGCTACGAGCAGTACTTC. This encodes CASSLGGTSYEQYF.

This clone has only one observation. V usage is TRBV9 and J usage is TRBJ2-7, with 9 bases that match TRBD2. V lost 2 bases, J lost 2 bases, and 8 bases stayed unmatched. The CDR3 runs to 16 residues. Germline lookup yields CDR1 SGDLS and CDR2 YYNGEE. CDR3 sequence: CASSVDSGGYPYEQYF. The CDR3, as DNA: TGTGCCAGCAGCGTCGATAGCGGGGGATATCCCTACGAGCAGTACTTC. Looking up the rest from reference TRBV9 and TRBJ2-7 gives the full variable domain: DSGVTQTPKHLITATGQRVTLRCSPRSGDLSVYWYQQSLDQGLQFLIQYYNGEERAKGNILERFSAQQFPDLHSELNLSSLELGDSALYFCASSVDSGGYPYEQYFGPGTRLTVT.

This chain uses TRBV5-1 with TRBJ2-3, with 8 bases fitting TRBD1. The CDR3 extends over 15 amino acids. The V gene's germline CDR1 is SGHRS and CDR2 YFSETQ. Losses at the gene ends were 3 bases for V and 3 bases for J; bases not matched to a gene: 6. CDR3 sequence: CASSSDRGRTDTQYF. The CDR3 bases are TGCGCCAGCAGCTCCGACAGGGGTCGGACAGATACGCAGTATTTT.

The CDR3 bases are TGTGCCAGCAGCCGCCTACTAGGGACTGCTGTGGAGCAGTACTTC. Amino acids: CASSRLLGTAVEQYF. V is TRBV7-3 and J is TRBJ2-7; D may be TRBD2 (6 bases). The CDR3 is made up of 15 amino acids. V was clipped by 5 bases and J by 7 bases, with 21 bases between them. Looked up from germline, CDR1 is SGHTA and CDR2 is FQGTGA.

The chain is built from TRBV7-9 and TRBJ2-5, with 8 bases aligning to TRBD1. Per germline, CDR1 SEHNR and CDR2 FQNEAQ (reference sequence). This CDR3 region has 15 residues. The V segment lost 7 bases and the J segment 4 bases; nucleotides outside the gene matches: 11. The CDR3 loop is CASNTAGTGGETQYF. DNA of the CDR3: TGTGCCAGCAACACCGCAGGGACAGGAGGAGAGACCCAGTACTTC.

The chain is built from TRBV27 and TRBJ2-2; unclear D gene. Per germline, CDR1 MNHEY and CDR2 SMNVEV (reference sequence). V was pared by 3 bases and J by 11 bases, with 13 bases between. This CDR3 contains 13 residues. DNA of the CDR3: TGTGCCAGCAGTTTTTGGGCAGTTCAAGAGCTGTTTTTT. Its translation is CASSFWAVQELFF.

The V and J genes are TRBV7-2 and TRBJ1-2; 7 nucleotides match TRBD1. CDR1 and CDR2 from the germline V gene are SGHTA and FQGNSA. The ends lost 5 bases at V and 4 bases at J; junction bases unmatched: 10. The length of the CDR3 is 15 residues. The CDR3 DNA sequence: TGTGCCAGCAGCCCCGGACAGGCGACTTTCTATGGCTACACCTTC. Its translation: CASSPGQATFYGYTF.

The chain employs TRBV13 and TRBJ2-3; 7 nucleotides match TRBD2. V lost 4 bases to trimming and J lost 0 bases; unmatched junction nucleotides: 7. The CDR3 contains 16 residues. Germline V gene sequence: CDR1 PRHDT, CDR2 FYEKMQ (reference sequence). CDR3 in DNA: TGTGCCAGCAGCTCCTTAGGGCGGGAGAGCACAGATACGCAGTATTTT. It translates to CASSSLGRESTDTQYF.

CDR3 nucleotides: TGTGCCAGCAACCTAGCGGGAGACAGCACAGATACGCAGTATTTT. It is translated as CASNLAGDSTDTQYF. The rearrangement links TRBV3-1 (or the pseudogene TRBV3-2) to TRBJ2-3; 10 positions match TRBD2. Germline V lookup: CDR1 LGHDT, CDR2 YNNKEL (reference sequence). J was trimmed by 0 bases and V by 7 bases; bases with no gene match: 4. This CDR3 contains 15 residues.

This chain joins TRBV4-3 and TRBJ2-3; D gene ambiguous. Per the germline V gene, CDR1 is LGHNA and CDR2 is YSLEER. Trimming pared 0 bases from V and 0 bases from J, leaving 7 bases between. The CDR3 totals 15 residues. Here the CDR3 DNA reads TGCGCCAGCAGCCAAGATCGAGCGAGCACAGATACGCAGTATTTT. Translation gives CASSQDRASTDTQYF.

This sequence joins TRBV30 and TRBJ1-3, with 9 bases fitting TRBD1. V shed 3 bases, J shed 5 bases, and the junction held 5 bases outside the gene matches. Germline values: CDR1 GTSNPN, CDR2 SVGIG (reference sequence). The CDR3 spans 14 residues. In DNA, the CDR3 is TGTGCCTGGAGCAGGACAGGGGCTAGAAACACCATATATTTT. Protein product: CAWSRTGARNTIYF. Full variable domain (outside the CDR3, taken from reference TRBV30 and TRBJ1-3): SQTIHQWPATLVQPVGSPLSLECTVEGTSNPNLYWYRQAAGRGLQLLFYSVGIGQISSEVPQNLSASRPQDRQFILSSKKLLLSDSGFYLCAWSRTGARNTIYFGEGSWLTVV.